Listed below are T cell receptor beta chains from one sample, sequenced in a study of shared clonotypes between healthy human individuals. Clones were sequenced by immunoSEQ multiplex PCR, and TCRdb holds only the in-frame ones, with some missing. The table lists about 1 million clones, about 74% of them singletons. The specimen was memory CD4+ T cells sorted from blood. The receptors derive from a man aged 18-30 years in good health. Each CDR3 is given with its conserved first and last residue. D genes are given only for firm matches. Where a row states a size, it is once, few, many or the class of an expanded clone; other rows omit it.

>TRBV6-5|-|-|TRBJ2-1
TGTGCCAGCAGTGGGACAGGGCGGGGGGACAATGAGCAGTTCTTC
CASSGTGRGDNEQFF
>TRBV6-1|-|-|TRBJ1-5
TGTGCCAGCACGTTGGGAGGGGCTAGCAATCAGCCCCAGCATTTT
CASTLGGASNQPQHF
>TRBV28|few|-|TRBJ1-4
TGTGCCAGCAGTTTAGACAGAGCCCTCTGGGAAAAACTGTTTTTT
CASSLDRALWEKLFF
>TRBV9|-|-|TRBJ2-1
TGTGCCAGCAGCGTAGGGCAGGAGACTTACAATGAGCAGTTCTTC
CASSVGQETYNEQFF
>TRBV19|few|-|TRBJ2-7
TGTGCCACCTACTTAATAGCGGAATCCTACGAGCAGTACTTC
CATYLIAESYEQYF
>TRBV5-1|-|TRBD1|TRBJ2-5
TGCGCCAGCAGCTTGCTGGGACAGCACCAAGAGACCCAGTACTTC
CASSLLGQHQETQYF
>TRBV7-2|-|TRBD1|TRBJ2-6
TGTGCCAGCAGCTCCCGGACAGGGTCCGGGGCCAACGTCCTGACTTTC
CASSSRTGSGANVLTF
>TRBV5-6|-|TRBD2|TRBJ2-7
TGTGCCAGCAGCTTTTCGACTAGCCAACGCGAGCAGTACTTC
CASSFSTSQREQYF
>TRBV30|once|-|TRBJ2-5
TGTGCCTGGAGCCGGGACCTCCCGGGCGCAGAGACCCAGTACTTC
CAWSRDLPGAETQYF
>TRBV30|-|TRBD2|TRBJ2-7
TGTGCCTGGAGTGTACTGAGCGGGAGGGCCGGCCTCTACGAGCAGTACTTC
CAWSVLSGRAGLYEQYF
>TRBV6-5|-|-|TRBJ2-1
TGTGCCAGCAGTACTAGCTACTCATCTTACAATGAGCAGTTCTTC
CASSTSYSSYNEQFF
>TRBV10-1|-|-|TRBJ1-5
TGCGCCAGCAGTGAGTCGTGGGGATTCGATCAGCCCCAGCATTTT
CASSESWGFDQPQHF
>TRBV19|-|TRBD2|TRBJ2-4
TGTGCCAGTAGCCCTGCGCGGGAGGCCAAAAACATTCAGTACTTC
CASSPAREAKNIQYF
>TRBV6-6|many|-|TRBJ2-7
TGTGCCAGCAGTACCCCCCACACAAGTTCCTACGAGCAGTACTTC
CASSTPHTSSYEQYF
>TRBV30|once|-|TRBJ1-1
TGTGCCTGGAGTGCGCGGACGGTGAACACTGAAGCTTTCTTT
CAWSARTVNTEAFF
>TRBV7-2|-|-|TRBJ1-2
TGTGCCAGCAGCTTAGATAGGGCAGGGAGGGATGGCTACACCTTC
CASSLDRAGRDGYTF
>TRBV9|-|-|TRBJ1-2
TGTGCCAGCAGCGCCGAGAACTATGGCTACACCTTC
CASSAENYGYTF
>TRBV6-1|-|-|TRBJ1-1
TGTGCCAGCAGTGAAGCGCAGGGTAGAACTGAAGCTTTCTTT
CASSEAQGRTEAFF
>TRBV27|once|TRBD2|TRBJ2-1
TGTGCCAGCAGTTTATCCGTCCGGGAGGCGTACAATGAGCAGTTCTTC
CASSLSVREAYNEQFF
>TRBV7-2|-|TRBD2|TRBJ2-2
TGTGCCAGCAGCCCCGGTCCCGGGAGGGCCTATGTCGGGGAGCTGTTTTTT
CASSPGPGRAYVGELFF
>TRBV27|-|TRBD2|TRBJ2-7
TGTGCCAGCAGTTTGAAGAGCGGGGGGGCCTACGAGCAGTACTTC
CASSLKSGGAYEQYF
>TRBV13|-|-|TRBJ2-7
TGTGCCAGCAGCTTAGTTGGGGGGCCTAGCTCCTACGAGCAGTACTTC
CASSLVGGPSSYEQYF
>TRBV28|-|-|TRBJ1-5
TGTGCCAGCAGCCTCTCCGGGACAAGTAATCAGCCCCAGCATTTT
CASSLSGTSNQPQHF
>TRBV4-2|-|TRBD2|TRBJ2-5
TGTGCCAGCAGCCAAGAGGTCGGGGGGAGGGTAGGGACCCAGTACTTC
CASSQEVGGRVGTQYF
>TRBV5-1|-|-|TRBJ1-1
TGCGCCAGCAGCTTTGGTCCTACGCGGTCCCAGGACACTGAAGCTTTCTTT
CASSFGPTRSQDTEAFF
>TRBV5-4|-|-|TRBJ1-1
TGTGCCAGCAGCTTTCTCGGGACAAACACTGAAGCTTTCTTT
CASSFLGTNTEAFF
>TRBV29-1|-|-|TRBJ1-1
TGCAGCGTTGAGGTCAGCTGGAACACTGAAGCTTTCTTT
CSVEVSWNTEAFF
>TRBV7-2|-|TRBD1|TRBJ2-7
TGTGCCAGCGGGATTTTACCGGGACAGGGGGCGGGGGAGCAGTACTTC
CASGILPGQGAGEQYF
>TRBV10-3|-|-|TRBJ1-1
TGTGCCATCAGTGGTTCGCCAGGGACTGAAGCTTTCTTT
CAISGSPGTEAFF
>TRBV7-2|many|TRBD2|TRBJ2-1
TGTGCCAGCAGCTTAGCGGGGGACTACCAATTTGACAATGAGCAGTTCTTC
CASSLAGDYQFDNEQFF
>TRBV18|once|-|TRBJ2-2
TGTGCCAGCTCACCCCCTCTGGGACAGAACACCGGGGAGCTGTTTTTT
CASSPPLGQNTGELFF
>TRBV6-5|once|TRBD1|TRBJ1-2
TGTGCCAGCAGTCCGGACAGGGGGTTTTTAGGCTACACCTTC
CASSPDRGFLGYTF
>TRBV7-9|-|TRBD1|TRBJ1-6
TGTGCCAGCAGCTTAGTCGGGACAGAGATGGGTTCACCCCTCCACTTT
CASSLVGTEMGSPLHF
>TRBV15|-|-|TRBJ1-4
TGTGCCACCAGCCAGGGCGCGGTTGGTGAAAAACTGTTTTTT
CATSQGAVGEKLFF
>TRBV21-1|-|-|TRBJ1-5
TGTGCCAGCACCCAGGTACGGGGAAAGCCCCAGCATTTT
CASTQVRGKPQHF
>TRBV7-8|once|-|TRBJ1-2
TGTGCCAGCAGCTCTAAAGTCGGGGTGTGGGACTATGGCTACACCTTC
CASSSKVGVWDYGYTF
>TRBV7-7|-|-|TRBJ2-1
TGTGCTAGCAGCCCCCTAGATTTCCTCGCCGAGCAGTTCTTC
CASSPLDFLAEQFF
>TRBV10-1|-|-|TRBJ1-1
TGCGCCAGCAGTGAAAGAAGGGGAGCAGGTTTGAACACTGAAGCTTTCTTT
CASSERRGAGLNTEAFF
>TRBV15|-|-|TRBJ2-3
TGTGCCATACGGGCTACCAGCACAGATACGCAGTATTTT
CAIRATSTDTQYF
>TRBV5-5|-|-|TRBJ1-2
TGTGCCAGCAGCTTAGTACCGACTAACTATGGCTACACCTTC
CASSLVPTNYGYTF
>TRBV6-1|-|TRBD1|TRBJ1-2
TGTGCCAGCAGTGACCAGGGGGACTATGCCGGGGGCTACACCTTC
CASSDQGDYAGGYTF
>TRBV20-1|-|-|TRBJ1-1
TGCAGTGCTAGAGTGGTTACTGAAGCTTTCTTT
CSARVVTEAFF
>TRBV19|-|-|TRBJ2-5
TGTGCCAGTAGTTTCGGAATTGTGGAGACCCAGTACTTC
CASSFGIVETQYF
>TRBV18|-|-|TRBJ1-2
TGTGCCAGCTCACCGGACGGGAACTATGGCTACACCTTC
CASSPDGNYGYTF
>TRBV5-1|-|-|TRBJ2-1
TGCGCCAGCAGCTTAGATCCAGTCCCCAGAGGGAATGAGCAGTTCTTC
CASSLDPVPRGNEQFF
>TRBV7-9|-|-|TRBJ1-3
TGTGCCAACTCACCGGGACCTAACCCGCGTAGCTCTGGAAACACCATATATTTT
CANSPGPNPRSSGNTIYF
>TRBV5-1|-|TRBD1|TRBJ2-7
TGCGCCAGCAGCTTGGAAGGGGGCGGCTACGAGCAGTACTTC
CASSLEGGGYEQYF
>TRBV10-2|-|-|TRBJ1-4
TGCGCCAGCAGGGGAGGGGGTTTTGAAAAACTGTTTTTT
CASRGGGFEKLFF